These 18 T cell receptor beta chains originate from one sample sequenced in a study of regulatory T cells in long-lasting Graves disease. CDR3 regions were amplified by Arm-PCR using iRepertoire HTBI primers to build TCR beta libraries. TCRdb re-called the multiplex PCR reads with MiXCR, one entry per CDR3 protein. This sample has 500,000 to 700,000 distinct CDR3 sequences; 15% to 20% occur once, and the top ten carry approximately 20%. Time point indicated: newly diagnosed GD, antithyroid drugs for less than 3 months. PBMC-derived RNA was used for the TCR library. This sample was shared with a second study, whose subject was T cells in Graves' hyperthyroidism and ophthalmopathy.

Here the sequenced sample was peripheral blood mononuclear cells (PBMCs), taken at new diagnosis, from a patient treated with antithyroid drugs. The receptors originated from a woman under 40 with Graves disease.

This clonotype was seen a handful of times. CDR3 sequence reads: CASSPRRLAYQETQYF. DNA for the CDR3: TGTGCCAGCTCACCACGGAGATTAGCCTACCAAGAGACCCAGTACTTC. This chain connects TRBV18 to TRBJ2-5; D is unresolved. CDR1 and CDR2 from the germline V gene are KGHSH and LQKENI. Deletions cut 1 base from V and 0 bases from J, with 12 bases between. The CDR3 has 16 residues.

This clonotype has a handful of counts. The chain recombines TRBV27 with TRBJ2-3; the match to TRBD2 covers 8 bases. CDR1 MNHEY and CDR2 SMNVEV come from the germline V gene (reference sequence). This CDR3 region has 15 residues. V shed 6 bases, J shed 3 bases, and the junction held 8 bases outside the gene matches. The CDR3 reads CASRDSGTGTDTQYF. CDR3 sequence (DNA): TGTGCCAGCAGGGATAGCGGGACGGGTACAGATACGCAGTATTTT.

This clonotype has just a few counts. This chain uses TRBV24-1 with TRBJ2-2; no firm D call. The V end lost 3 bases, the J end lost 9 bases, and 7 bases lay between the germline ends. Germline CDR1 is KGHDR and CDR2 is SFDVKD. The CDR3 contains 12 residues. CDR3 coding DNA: TGTGCCACCAGTGATCCCCACCGGGAGCTGTTTTTT. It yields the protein CATSDPHRELFF.

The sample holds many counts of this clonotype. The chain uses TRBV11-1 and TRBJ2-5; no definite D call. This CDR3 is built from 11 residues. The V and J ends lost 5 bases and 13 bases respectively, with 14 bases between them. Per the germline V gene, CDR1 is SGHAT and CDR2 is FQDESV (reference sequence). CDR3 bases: TGTGCCAGCAGCAACGACCTGGCTCGGTACTTC. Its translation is CASSNDLARYF.

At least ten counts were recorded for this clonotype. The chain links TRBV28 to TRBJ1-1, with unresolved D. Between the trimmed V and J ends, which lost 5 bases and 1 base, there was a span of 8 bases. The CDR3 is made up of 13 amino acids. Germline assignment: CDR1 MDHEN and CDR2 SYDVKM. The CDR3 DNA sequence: TGTGCCAGCAGTCCCCATGAGAACACTGAAGCTTTCTTT. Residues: CASSPHENTEAFF.

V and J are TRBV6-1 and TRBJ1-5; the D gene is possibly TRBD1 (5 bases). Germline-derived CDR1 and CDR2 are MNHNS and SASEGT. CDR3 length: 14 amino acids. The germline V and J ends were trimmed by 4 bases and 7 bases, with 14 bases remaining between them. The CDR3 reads CASSGTREGQPQHF. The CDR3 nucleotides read TGTGCCAGCAGTGGCACCAGGGAGGGGCAGCCCCAGCATTTT.

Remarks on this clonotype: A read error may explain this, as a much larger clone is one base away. CDR3 sequence (DNA): TGCAGTGCTAGAGTGGGGGGGGCTATGAACACTGAAGCTCTCTTT. The encoded protein is CSARVGGAMNTEALF. V is TRBV20-1 and J is TRBJ1-1, with D maybe TRBD1 (6 bases). The CDR3 contains 15 residues. Germline-derived CDR1 and CDR2 are DFQATT and SNEGSKA (reference sequence).

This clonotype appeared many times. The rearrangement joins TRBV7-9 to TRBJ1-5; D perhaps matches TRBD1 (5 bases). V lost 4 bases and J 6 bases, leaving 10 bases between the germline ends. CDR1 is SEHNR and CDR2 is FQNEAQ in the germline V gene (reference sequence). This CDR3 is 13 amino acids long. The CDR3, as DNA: TGTGCCAGCAGCTCAGGGTTGACTCAGCCCCAGCATTTT. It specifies CASSSGLTQPQHF.

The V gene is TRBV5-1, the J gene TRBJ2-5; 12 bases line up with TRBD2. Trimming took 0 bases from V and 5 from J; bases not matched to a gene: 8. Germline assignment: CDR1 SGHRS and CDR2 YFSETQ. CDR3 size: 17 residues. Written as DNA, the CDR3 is TGCGCCAGCAGCTTGGCCTCTAGCGGGAGGGGTTCGGAGACCCAGTACTTC. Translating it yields CASSLASSGRGSETQYF.

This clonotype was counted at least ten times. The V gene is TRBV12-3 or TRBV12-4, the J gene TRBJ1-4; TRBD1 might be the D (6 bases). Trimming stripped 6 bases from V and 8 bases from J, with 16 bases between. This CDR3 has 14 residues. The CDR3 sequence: CASSRTGIGEKLFF. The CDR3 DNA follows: TGTGCCAGCAGCCGCACAGGGATCGGGGAAAAACTGTTTTTT.

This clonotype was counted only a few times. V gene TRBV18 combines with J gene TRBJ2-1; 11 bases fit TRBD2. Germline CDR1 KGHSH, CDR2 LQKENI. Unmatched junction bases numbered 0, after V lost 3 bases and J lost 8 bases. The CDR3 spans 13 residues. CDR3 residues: CASSPTSGDEQFF. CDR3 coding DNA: TGTGCCAGCTCACCGACTAGCGGGGATGAGCAGTTCTTC.

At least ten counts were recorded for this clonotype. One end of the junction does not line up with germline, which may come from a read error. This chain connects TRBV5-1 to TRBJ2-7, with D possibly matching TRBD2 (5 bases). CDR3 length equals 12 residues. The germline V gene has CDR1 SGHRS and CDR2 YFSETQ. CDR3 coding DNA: TGTGCCAGCAGCTTAGTAGGAGGCGAGCAGTACTTC. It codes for CASSLVGGEQYF.

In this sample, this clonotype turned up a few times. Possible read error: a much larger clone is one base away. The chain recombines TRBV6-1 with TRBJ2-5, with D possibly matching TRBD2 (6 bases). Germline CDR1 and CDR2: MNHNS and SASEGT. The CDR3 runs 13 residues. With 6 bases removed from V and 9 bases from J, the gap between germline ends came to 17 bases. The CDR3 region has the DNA TGTGCCAGCAGCCCGGGAGTCGTGGGGGCCCAGTACTTC. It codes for CASSPGVVGAQYF.

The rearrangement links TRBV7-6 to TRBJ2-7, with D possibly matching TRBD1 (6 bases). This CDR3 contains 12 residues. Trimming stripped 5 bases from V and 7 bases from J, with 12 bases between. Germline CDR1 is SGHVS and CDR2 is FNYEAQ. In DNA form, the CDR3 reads TGTGCCAGCAGCAGAACAGGGACGGAGCAGTACTTC. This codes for CASSRTGTEQYF. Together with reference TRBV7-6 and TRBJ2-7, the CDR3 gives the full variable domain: GAGVSQSPRYKVTKRGQDVALRCDPISGHVSLYWYRQALGQGPEFLTYFNYEAQQDKSGLPNDRFSAERPEGSISTLTIQRTEQRDSAMYRCASSRTGTEQYFGPGTRLTVT.

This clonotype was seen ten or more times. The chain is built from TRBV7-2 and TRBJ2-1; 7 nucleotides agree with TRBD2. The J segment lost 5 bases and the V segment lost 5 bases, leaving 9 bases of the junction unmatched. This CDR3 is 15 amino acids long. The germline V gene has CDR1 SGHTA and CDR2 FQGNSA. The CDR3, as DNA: TGTGCCAGCAGCCCCCAGTCGGGAGGACACAATGAGCAGTTCTTC. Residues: CASSPQSGGHNEQFF.

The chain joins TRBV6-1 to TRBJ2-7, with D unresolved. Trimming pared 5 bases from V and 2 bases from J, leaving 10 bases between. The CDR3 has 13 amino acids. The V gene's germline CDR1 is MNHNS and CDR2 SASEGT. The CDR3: CASSTTDAYEQYF. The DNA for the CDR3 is TGTGCCAGCAGTACGACCGATGCCTACGAGCAGTACTTC.

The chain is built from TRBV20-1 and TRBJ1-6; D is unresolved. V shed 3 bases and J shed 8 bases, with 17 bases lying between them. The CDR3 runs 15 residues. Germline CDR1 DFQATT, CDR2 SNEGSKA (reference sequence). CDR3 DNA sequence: TGCAGTGCTAGTGCGACTTTTTTATCAGATTCACCCCTCCACTTT. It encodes CSASATFLSDSPLHF.

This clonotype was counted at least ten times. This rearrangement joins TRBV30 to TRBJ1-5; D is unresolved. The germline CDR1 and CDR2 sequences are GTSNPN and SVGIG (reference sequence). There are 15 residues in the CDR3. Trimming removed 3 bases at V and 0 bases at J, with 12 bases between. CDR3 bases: TGTGCCTGGAGCCAGATGGGAGTTAGCAATCAGCCCCAGCATTTT. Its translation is CAWSQMGVSNQPQHF.